Sequencing of this TCR beta chain was carried out in a study of T cells in Graves' hyperthyroidism and ophthalmopathy. In its sample, this clonotype was seen many times. From RNA transcripts, TCR beta CDR3 regions were amplified. During a first-round RT-PCR of the TCR CDR3, the HTBI primer set was used. A single record per CDR3 protein comes from TCRdb applying MiXCR to the multiplex PCR reads. The top ten hold roughly 8% of the sample, which has about 710,000 distinct CDR3 sequences, less than 20% seen once. Every diagnosis used clinical symptoms, serum thyroxine and TRAb, thyroid ultrasound and orbital computed tomography. The CDR3 consists of 15 residues. Germline loops: CDR1 MNHNS, CDR2 SASEGT. The trim removed 5 bases at V and 6 bases at J, leaving 11 bases unmatched.

V and J are TRBV6-1 and TRBJ2-3; 7 nucleotides agree with TRBD2. The sample comprised blood. This TCR came from a man aged 18 to 30 with Graves' hyperthyroidism. This CDR3 is CASSYWGEGRDTQYF. The CDR3 region has the DNA TGTGCCAGCAGTTATTGGGGGGAGGGCCGGGATACGCAGTATTTT.